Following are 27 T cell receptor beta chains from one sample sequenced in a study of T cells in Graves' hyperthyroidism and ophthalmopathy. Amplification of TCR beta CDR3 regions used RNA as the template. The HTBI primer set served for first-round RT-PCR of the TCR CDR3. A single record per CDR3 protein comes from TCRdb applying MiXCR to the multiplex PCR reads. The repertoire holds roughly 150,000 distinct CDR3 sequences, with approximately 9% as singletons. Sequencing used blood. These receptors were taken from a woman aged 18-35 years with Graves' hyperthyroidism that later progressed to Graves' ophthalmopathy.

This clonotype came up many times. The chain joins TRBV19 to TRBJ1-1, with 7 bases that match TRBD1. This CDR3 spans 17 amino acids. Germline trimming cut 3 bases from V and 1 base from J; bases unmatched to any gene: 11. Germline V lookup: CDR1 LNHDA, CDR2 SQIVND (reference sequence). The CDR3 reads CASSIYGQELANTEAFF. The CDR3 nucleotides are TGTGCCAGTAGTATTTATGGACAGGAACTGGCGAACACTGAAGCTTTCTTT.

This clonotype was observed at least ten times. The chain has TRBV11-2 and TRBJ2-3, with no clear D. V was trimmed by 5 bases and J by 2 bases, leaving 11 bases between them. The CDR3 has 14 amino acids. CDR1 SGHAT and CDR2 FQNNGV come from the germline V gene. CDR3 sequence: CASSHTADTDTQYF. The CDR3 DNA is TGTGCCAGCAGCCACACTGCGGACACAGATACGCAGTATTTT.

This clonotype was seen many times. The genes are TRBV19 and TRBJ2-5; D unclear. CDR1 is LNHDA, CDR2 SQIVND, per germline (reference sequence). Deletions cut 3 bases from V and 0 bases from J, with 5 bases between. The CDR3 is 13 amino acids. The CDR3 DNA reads TGTGCCAGTAGTATTTACGACCAAGAGACCCAGTACTTC. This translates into CASSIYDQETQYF.

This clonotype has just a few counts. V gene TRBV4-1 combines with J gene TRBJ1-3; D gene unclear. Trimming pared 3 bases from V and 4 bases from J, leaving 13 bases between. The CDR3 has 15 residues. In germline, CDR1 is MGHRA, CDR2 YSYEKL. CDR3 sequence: CASSHYGLLGNTIYF. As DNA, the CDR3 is TGCGCCAGCAGCCACTACGGGCTCTTGGGAAACACCATATATTTT.

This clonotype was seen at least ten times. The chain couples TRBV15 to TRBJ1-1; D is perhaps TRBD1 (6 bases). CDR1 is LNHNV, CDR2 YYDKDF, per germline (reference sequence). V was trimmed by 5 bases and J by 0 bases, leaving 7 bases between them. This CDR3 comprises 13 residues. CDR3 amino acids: CATSGGLNTEAFF. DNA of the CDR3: TGTGCCACCAGCGGGGGGCTGAACACTGAAGCTTTCTTT.

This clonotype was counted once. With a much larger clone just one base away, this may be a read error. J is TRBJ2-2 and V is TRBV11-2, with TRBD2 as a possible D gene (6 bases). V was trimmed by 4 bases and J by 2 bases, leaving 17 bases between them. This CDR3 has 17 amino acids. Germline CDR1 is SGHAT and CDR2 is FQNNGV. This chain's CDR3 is CASSSRTNPTNTGELFF. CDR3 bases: TGTGCCAGCAGCTCCCGGACTAATCCCACAAACACCGGGGAGCTGTTTTTT.

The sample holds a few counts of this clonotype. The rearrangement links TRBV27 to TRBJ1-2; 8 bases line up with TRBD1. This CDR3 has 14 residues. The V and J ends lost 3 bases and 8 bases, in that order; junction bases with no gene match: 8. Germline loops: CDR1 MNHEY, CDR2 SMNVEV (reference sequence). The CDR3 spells CASSLGQGAGGYTF. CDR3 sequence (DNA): TGTGCCAGCAGTTTGGGGCAGGGGGCTGGAGGCTACACCTTC.

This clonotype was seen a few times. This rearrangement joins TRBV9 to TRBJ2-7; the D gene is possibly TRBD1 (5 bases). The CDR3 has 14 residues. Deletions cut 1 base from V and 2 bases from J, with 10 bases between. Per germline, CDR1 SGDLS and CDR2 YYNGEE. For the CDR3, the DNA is TGTGCCAGCAGCGTAAGGGGTTTCGCCTACGAGCAGTACTTC. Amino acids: CASSVRGFAYEQYF.

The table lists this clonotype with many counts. The CDR3 region is CASSPHPQGAKGHGYTF. CDR3 coding DNA: TGTGCCAGCAGCCCTCATCCTCAGGGGGCGAAAGGTCATGGCTACACCTTC. V and J are TRBV11-1 and TRBJ1-2; TRBD1 agrees at 8 bases. The CDR3 has 17 amino acids. After removal of 5 bases from V and 6 bases from J, the junction contained 17 bases not matched to a gene. Germline values: CDR1 SGHAT, CDR2 FQDESV (reference sequence).

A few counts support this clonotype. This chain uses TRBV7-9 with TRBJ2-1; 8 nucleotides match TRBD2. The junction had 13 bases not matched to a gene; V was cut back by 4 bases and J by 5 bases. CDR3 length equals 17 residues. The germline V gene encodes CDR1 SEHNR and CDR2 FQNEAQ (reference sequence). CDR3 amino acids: CASSSPAGGAFHNEQFF. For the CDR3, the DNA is TGTGCCAGCAGCTCCCCGGCGGGGGGCGCGTTTCACAATGAGCAGTTCTTC.

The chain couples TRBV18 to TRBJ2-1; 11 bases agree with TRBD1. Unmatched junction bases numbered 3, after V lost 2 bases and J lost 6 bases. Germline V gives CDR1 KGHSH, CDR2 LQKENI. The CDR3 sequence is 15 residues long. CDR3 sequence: CASSPYGTGGNEQFF. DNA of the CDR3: TGTGCCAGCTCACCATACGGGACAGGGGGCAATGAGCAGTTCTTC.

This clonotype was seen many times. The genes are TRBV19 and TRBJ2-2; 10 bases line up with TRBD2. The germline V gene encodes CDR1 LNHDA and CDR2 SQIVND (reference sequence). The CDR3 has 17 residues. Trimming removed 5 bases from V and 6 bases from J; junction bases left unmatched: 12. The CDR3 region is CASSPAAGGPGAGELFF. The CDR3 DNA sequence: TGTGCCAGTAGTCCGGCAGCGGGAGGGCCAGGAGCCGGGGAGCTGTTTTTT. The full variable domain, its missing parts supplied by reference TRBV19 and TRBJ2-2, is DGGITQSPKYLFRKEGQNVTLSCEQNLNHDAMYWYRQDPGQGLRLIYYSQIVNDFQKGDIAEGYSVSREKKESFPLTVTSAQKNPTAFYLCASSPAAGGPGAGELFFGEGSRLTVL.

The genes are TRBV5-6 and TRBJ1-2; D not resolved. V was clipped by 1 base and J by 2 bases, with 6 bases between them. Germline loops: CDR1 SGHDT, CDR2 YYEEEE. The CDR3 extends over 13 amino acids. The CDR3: CASSLNTNYGYTF. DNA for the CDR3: TGTGCCAGCAGCTTGAACACCAACTATGGCTACACCTTC.

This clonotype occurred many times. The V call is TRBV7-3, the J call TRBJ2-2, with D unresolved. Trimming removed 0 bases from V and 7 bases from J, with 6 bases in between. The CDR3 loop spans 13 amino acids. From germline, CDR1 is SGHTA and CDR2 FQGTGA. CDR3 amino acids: CASSLTRSGELFF. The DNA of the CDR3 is TGTGCCAGCAGCTTAACGCGCAGCGGGGAGCTGTTTTTT.

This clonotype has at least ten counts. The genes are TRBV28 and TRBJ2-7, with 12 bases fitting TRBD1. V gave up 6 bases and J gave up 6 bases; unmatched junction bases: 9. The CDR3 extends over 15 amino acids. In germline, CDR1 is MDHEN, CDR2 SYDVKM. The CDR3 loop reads CASRLPGQGAFEQYF. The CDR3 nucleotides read TGTGCCAGCAGATTACCGGGACAGGGGGCTTTCGAGCAGTACTTC.

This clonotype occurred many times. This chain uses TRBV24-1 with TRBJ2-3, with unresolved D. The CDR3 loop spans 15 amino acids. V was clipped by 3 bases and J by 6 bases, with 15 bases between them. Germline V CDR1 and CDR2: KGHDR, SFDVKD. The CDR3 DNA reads TGTGCCACCAGTGATCCACATCACTCCGAGGATACGCAGTATTTT. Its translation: CATSDPHHSEDTQYF.

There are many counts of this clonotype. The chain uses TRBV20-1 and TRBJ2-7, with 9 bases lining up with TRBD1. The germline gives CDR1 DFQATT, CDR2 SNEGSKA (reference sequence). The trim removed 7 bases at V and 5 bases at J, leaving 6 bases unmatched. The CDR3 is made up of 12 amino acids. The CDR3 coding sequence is TGCAGTGGGGGACAGGGCGGCGACGAGCAGTACTTC. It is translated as CSGGQGGDEQYF.

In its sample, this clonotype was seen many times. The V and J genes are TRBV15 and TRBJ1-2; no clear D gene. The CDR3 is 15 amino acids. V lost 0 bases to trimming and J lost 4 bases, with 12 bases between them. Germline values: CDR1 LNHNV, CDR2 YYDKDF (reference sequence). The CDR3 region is CATSRDVRPLYGYTF. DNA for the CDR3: TGTGCCACCAGCAGAGATGTGAGACCGCTCTATGGCTACACCTTC. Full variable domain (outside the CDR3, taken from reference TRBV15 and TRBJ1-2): DAMVIQNPRYQVTQFGKPVTLSCSQTLNHNVMYWYQQKSSQAPKLLFHYYDKDFNNEADTPDNFQSRRPNTSFCFLDIRSPGLGDTAMYLCATSRDVRPLYGYTFGSGTRLTVV.

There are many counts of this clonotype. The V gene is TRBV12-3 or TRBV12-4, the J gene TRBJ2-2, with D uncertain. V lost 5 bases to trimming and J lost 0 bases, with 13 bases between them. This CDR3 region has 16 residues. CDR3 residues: CASSVVVLANTGELFF. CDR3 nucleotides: TGTGCCAGCAGTGTGGTTGTTCTCGCGAACACCGGGGAGCTGTTTTTT.

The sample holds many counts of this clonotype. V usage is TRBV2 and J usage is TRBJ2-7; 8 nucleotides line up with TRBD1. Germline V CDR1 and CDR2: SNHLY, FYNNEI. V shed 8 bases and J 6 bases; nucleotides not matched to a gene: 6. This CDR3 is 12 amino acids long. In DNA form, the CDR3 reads TGTGCCAGCGAGGGACAGGTCGGCGAGCAGTACTTC. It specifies CASEGQVGEQYF.

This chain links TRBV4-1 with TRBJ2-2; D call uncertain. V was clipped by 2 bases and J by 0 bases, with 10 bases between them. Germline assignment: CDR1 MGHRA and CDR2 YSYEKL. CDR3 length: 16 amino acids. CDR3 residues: CASSQPKTANTGELFF. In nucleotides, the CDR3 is TGCGCCAGCAGCCAACCGAAGACCGCGAACACCGGGGAGCTGTTTTTT.

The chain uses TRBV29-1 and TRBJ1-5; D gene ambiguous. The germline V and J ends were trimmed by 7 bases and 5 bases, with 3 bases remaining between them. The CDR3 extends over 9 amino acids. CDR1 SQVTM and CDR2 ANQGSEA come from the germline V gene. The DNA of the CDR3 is TGCAGCGGATATCAGCCCCAGCATTTT. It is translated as CSGYQPQHF.

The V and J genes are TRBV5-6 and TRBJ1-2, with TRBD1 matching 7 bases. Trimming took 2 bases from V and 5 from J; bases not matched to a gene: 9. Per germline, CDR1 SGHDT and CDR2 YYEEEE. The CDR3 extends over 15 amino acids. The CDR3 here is CASSFRGFRLYGYTF. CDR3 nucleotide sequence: TGTGCCAGCAGCTTCAGGGGGTTCCGCCTTTATGGCTACACCTTC.

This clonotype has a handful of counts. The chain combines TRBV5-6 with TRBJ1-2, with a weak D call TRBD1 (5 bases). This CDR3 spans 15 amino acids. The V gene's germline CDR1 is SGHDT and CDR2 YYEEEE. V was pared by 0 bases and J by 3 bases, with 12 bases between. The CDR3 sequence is CASSLALGGDYGYTF. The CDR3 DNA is TGTGCCAGCAGCTTGGCACTCGGAGGGGACTATGGCTACACCTTC.

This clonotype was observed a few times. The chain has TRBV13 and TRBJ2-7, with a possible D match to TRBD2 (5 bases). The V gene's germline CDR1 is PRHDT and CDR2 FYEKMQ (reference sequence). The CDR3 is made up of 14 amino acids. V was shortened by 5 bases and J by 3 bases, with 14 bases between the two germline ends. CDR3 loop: CASSPDWKNYEQYF. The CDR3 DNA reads TGTGCCAGCAGCCCGGACTGGAAAAACTACGAGCAGTACTTC.

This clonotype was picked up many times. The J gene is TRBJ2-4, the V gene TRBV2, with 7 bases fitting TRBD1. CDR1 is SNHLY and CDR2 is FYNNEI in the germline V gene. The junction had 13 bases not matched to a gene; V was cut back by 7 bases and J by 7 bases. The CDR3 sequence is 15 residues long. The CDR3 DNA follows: TGTGCCAGCATCGAGATAGAATCCAGGGGGAACATTCAGTACTTC. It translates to CASIEIESRGNIQYF.

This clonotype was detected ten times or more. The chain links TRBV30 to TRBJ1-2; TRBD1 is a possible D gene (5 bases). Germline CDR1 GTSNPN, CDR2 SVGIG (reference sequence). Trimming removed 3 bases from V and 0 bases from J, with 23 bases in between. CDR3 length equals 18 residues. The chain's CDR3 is CAWRHRVPGTAPNYGYTF. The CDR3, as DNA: TGTGCCTGGAGGCACCGTGTGCCCGGGACTGCTCCTAACTATGGCTACACCTTC.